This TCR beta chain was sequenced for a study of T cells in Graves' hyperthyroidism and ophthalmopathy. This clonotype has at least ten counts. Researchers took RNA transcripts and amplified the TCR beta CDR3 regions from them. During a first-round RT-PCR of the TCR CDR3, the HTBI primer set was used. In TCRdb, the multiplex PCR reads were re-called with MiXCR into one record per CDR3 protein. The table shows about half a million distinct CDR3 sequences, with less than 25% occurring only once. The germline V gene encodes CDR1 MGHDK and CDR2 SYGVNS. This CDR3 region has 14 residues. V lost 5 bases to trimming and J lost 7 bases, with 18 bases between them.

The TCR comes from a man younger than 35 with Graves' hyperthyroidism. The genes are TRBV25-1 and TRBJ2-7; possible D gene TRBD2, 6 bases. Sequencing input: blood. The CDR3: CASSRGSGTGEQYF. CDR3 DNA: TGTGCCAGCAGTCGGGGGTCGGGGACGGGTGAGCAGTACTTC.